A selection of T cell receptor beta chains follows, all from one sample in a study of spatial heterogeneity in lung cancer. MiXCR was run by TCRdb on the 5' RACE reads, yielding one entry per CDR3 protein. The table records around 100,000 distinct CDR3 sequences, approximately 4% of them present only once. The specimen comprised lung tumor tissue, sampled at surgery. The receptors originated from a male donor with early-stage non-small cell lung cancer. Both conserved end residues are trimmed from each CDR3.

v_gene	len	j_gene	CDR3aa
TRBV20-1	12	TRBJ2-1	SAREAAGYNEQF
TRBV27	12	TRBJ2-3	ASSFNRGTDTQY
TRBV5-5	11	TRBJ2-7	ASSFGGAYEQY
TRBV3-1	11	TRBJ1-3	ASSQNRRDTIY
TRBV11-3	11	TRBJ2-1	ASSSRGGNEQF
TRBV28	10	TRBJ2-3	ASTALADTQY
TRBV15	12	TRBJ2-1	ATSRDLQSERQF
TRBV5-6	12	TRBJ2-3	ASSWTGVADTQY
TRBV6-5	12	TRBJ1-2	ASSKRTGYYGYT
TRBV28	12	TRBJ1-1	ASTSPPGVPEAF